These 25 T cell receptor beta chains were sequenced from one sample in a study of Ad26.COV2.S vaccination and SARS-CoV-2 variants. Assay used: immunoSEQ multiplex PCR; TCRdb lists only in-frame clones, some missing. The table lists about 400,000 clones, around nine tenths of them singletons, with approximately 4% in the top ten. This sample's treatment: some 20 received Ad26.COV2.S at low or high dose, single or two shots; about 5 received placebo; per-sample allocation not given. Samples came from day 63 after the first vaccine or placebo injection. The sample in question was peripheral blood, obtained in a trial of Ad26.COV2.S vaccine versus placebo. The receptors derive from a person aged 18 to 65 who received the Ad26.COV2.S COVID-19 vaccine or a placebo.

The chain recombines TRBV5-1 with TRBJ2-7; D is perhaps TRBD1 (6 bases). The V gene lost 0 bases and the J gene lost 3 bases, with 10 bases spanning the gap. Germline V lookup: CDR1 SGHRS, CDR2 YFSETQ. The CDR3 has 14 residues. CDR3 bases: TGCGCCAGCAGCTTGGAGCAGGGGAGCTACGAGCAGTACTTC. It is translated as CASSLEQGSYEQYF.

The chain combines TRBV6-1 with TRBJ1-6; the D gene is possibly TRBD1 (5 bases). Per germline, CDR1 MNHNS and CDR2 SASEGT. The CDR3 covers 14 residues. Trimming stripped 0 bases from V and 10 bases from J, with 10 bases between. The CDR3 bases are TGTGCCAGCAGTGAAGCCTGGGACGGCTCACCCCTCCACTTT. Its translation is CASSEAWDGSPLHF.

The V call is TRBV28, the J call TRBJ1-5; 7 nucleotides agree with TRBD1. The CDR3 length is 12 residues. CDR1 is MDHEN and CDR2 is SYDVKM in the germline V gene. Losses at the gene ends were 8 bases for V and 4 bases for J; bases not matched to a gene: 2. The CDR3 region has the DNA TGTGCCAGCCAGGGGGTGAATCAGCCCCAGCATTTT. The encoded protein is CASQGVNQPQHF.

The chain joins TRBV7-6 to TRBJ2-1; 10 nucleotides line up with TRBD2. Trimming at V came to 4 bases and at J to 8 bases, leaving 11 bases not matched to a gene. Germline CDR1 reads SGHVS; CDR2 reads FNYEAQ. The CDR3 has 16 amino acids. The CDR3 loop reads CASSSLIAGGRHEQFF. CDR3 DNA: TGTGCCAGCAGCTCATTAATAGCGGGGGGAAGACATGAGCAGTTCTTC.

This chain joins TRBV28 and TRBJ2-7; 11 nucleotides match TRBD2. The CDR3 is 17 amino acids. J gave up 2 bases and V 3 bases, and 9 bases lay outside the gene matches. CDR1 MDHEN and CDR2 SYDVKM come from the germline V gene. CDR3 region: CASSFPLAGGSPYEQYF. The DNA for the CDR3 is TGTGCCAGCAGTTTCCCTCTAGCGGGGGGCTCTCCCTACGAGCAGTACTTC.

The chain couples TRBV4-3 to TRBJ2-1; weak D call: TRBD2 (7 bases). Germline CDR1 is LGHNA and CDR2 is YSLEER. V was clipped by 0 bases and J by 2 bases, with 11 bases between them. The CDR3 loop spans 16 amino acids. CDR3 sequence reads: CASSQEGGGPYNEQFF. In nucleotides, the CDR3 is TGCGCCAGCAGCCAAGAGGGGGGGGGCCCCTACAATGAGCAGTTCTTC.

J is TRBJ2-2 and V is TRBV6-2 or TRBV6-3; the D gene is possibly TRBD1 (5 bases). The CDR3 has 13 amino acids. V dropped 4 bases and J dropped 5 bases, with 8 bases sitting between them. CDR1 and CDR2 from the germline V gene are MNHEY and SVGEGT. Written as DNA, the CDR3 is TGTGCCAGCAGTTTACAGGAGACCGGGGAGCTGTTTTTT. It codes for CASSLQETGELFF.

V gene TRBV24-1 combines with J gene TRBJ2-7; no reliable D call. The V end lost 4 bases, the J end lost 7 bases, and 13 bases lay between the germline ends. Germline V gene lookup returns CDR1 KGHDR and CDR2 SFDVKD. The CDR3 spans 13 residues. The CDR3 loop is CATSDGSFQEQYF. As DNA, the CDR3 is TGTGCCACCAGTGACGGATCCTTCCAGGAGCAGTACTTC.

The chain combines TRBV10-2 with TRBJ2-7; the D gene is possibly TRBD1 (6 bases). V shed 4 bases and J shed 2 bases, with 12 bases lying between them. The CDR3 is 14 residues long. The germline V gene has CDR1 WSHSY and CDR2 SAAADI. CDR3: CASSVQGRTYEQYF. In nucleotides, the CDR3 is TGCGCCAGCAGTGTCCAGGGGAGAACCTACGAGCAGTACTTC.

The gene calls are TRBV30 and TRBJ2-5, with D perhaps TRBD1 or TRBD2 (6 bases each). Trimming shortened V by 3 bases and J by 4 bases, and 12 bases separated the two germline ends. Per germline, CDR1 GTSNPN and CDR2 SVGIG (reference sequence). The CDR3 has 13 residues. The CDR3 loop is CAWSKGGRETQYF. Written as DNA, the CDR3 is TGTGCCTGGAGCAAGGGGGGTCGAGAGACCCAGTACTTC.

The chain has TRBV27 and TRBJ2-7, with D unresolved. The CDR3 is 15 amino acids. Germline V gene lookup returns CDR1 MNHEY and CDR2 SMNVEV (reference sequence). V dropped 1 base and J dropped 0 bases, with 10 bases sitting between them. Here the CDR3 reads CASSLFPGLSYEQYF. The DNA for the CDR3 is TGTGCCAGCAGTTTATTTCCAGGCCTCTCCTACGAGCAGTACTTC.

DNA of the CDR3: TGTGCCAGCAGCCCGGGGAATACCTACGAGCAGTACTTC. Its protein product is CASSPGNTYEQYF. The V gene is TRBV7-9, the J gene TRBJ2-7; D might be TRBD2 (5 bases). The CDR3 contains 13 residues. Germline-derived CDR1 and CDR2 are SEHNR and FQNEAQ (reference sequence). V was shortened by 5 bases and J by 2 bases, with 10 bases between the two germline ends. Combining the CDR3 with reference TRBV7-9 and TRBJ2-7 gives the whole variable domain DTGVSQNPRHKITKRGQNVTFRCDPISEHNRLYWYRQTLGQGPEFLTYFQNEAQLEKSRLLSDRFSAERPKGSFSTLEIQRTEQGDSAMYLCASSPGNTYEQYFGPGTRLTVT.

This clone has only one observation. The chain joins TRBV28 to TRBJ2-1; D remains unclear. The V gene lost 7 bases and the J gene lost 1 base, with 11 bases spanning the gap. The CDR3 runs to 14 residues. CDR1 is MDHEN and CDR2 is SYDVKM in the germline V gene. CDR3 residues: CASINSVSYNEQFF. For the CDR3, the DNA is TGTGCCAGCATCAACAGCGTTTCCTACAATGAGCAGTTCTTC.

This chain links TRBV11-2 with TRBJ2-7; D remains unclear. The germline gives CDR1 SGHAT, CDR2 FQNNGV. V shed 5 bases and J shed 7 bases, with 21 bases lying between them. This CDR3 region has 15 residues. DNA of the CDR3: TGTGCCAGCAGCGCAGCCCCGGGCACGCGGCGGGAGCAGTACTTC. It translates to CASSAAPGTRREQYF.

This clone was recorded only once. The gene calls are TRBV20-1 and TRBJ2-3, with 10 bases aligning to TRBD2. The CDR3 spans 15 residues. J gave up 2 bases and V 3 bases, and 5 bases lay outside the gene matches. Germline V gene sequence: CDR1 DFQATT, CDR2 SNEGSKA (reference sequence). The CDR3 here is CSASDSGGPTDTQYF. The CDR3 DNA reads TGCAGTGCTAGTGATAGCGGGGGGCCCACAGATACGCAGTATTTT.

This sequence joins TRBV7-2 and TRBJ2-7; 8 nucleotides line up with TRBD1. J lost 4 bases, V lost 1 base, and 3 bases had no gene match. CDR1 is SGHTA and CDR2 is FQGNSA in the germline V gene. The CDR3 runs to 14 residues. CDR3 nucleotides: TGTGCCAGCAGCTTAGATGGACAGGGTTACGAGCAGTACTTC. Translated, it gives CASSLDGQGYEQYF.

The chain combines TRBV3-1 (or the pseudogene TRBV3-2) with TRBJ2-1, with D possibly TRBD1 on 6 matching bases. This CDR3 comprises 12 residues. Germline assignment: CDR1 LGHDT and CDR2 YNNKEL (reference sequence). V was clipped by 5 bases and J by 10 bases, with 12 bases between them. As DNA, the CDR3 is TGTGCCAGCAGCTCCTTCGGACAGGAGCAGTTCTTC. It translates to CASSSFGQEQFF.

The V and J genes are TRBV19 and TRBJ2-1; the match to TRBD2 covers 13 bases. V dropped 7 bases and J dropped 3; count of bases not matched to a gene: 6. This CDR3 contains 16 residues. Looked up from germline, CDR1 is LNHDA and CDR2 is SQIVND (reference sequence). The CDR3 nucleotides read TGTGCCAGTACCCCGACTAGCGGGGGGTTCTACAATGAGCAGTTCTTC. Translation: CASTPTSGGFYNEQFF. The full variable domain, rest sourced from reference TRBV19 and TRBJ2-1, is DGGITQSPKYLFRKEGQNVTLSCEQNLNHDAMYWYRQDPGQGLRLIYYSQIVNDFQKGDIAEGYSVSREKKESFPLTVTSAQKNPTAFYLCASTPTSGGFYNEQFFGPGTRLTVL.

V is TRBV14 and J is TRBJ1-2, with D unresolved. The germline gives CDR1 SGHDN, CDR2 FVKESK. Trimming took off 0 bases at V and 3 bases at J, with 2 bases between the two ends. CDR3 length equals 12 residues. The CDR3 nucleotides are TGTGCCAGCAGCCAAGACTACTATGGCTACACCTTC. Translated: CASSQDYYGYTF. Using reference TRBV14 and TRBJ1-2 for the parts outside the CDR3, the full variable domain is EAGVTQFPSHSVIEKGQTVTLRCDPISGHDNLYWYRRVMGKEIKFLLHFVKESKQDESGMPNNRFLAERTGGTYSTLKVQPAELEDSGVYFCASSQDYYGYTFGSGTRLTVV.

The V gene is TRBV23-1, the J gene TRBJ2-1; 7 nucleotides align to TRBD2. TRBV23-1 is known as an ORF, though its function is uncertain. The CDR3 spans 19 residues. Germline trimming cut 3 bases from V and 6 bases from J; bases unmatched to any gene: 20. The CDR3 spells CASSHPNNGRGTCRNEQFF. In nucleotides, the CDR3 is TGCGCCAGCAGTCACCCAAATAACGGGCGGGGGACTTGCCGCAATGAGCAGTTCTTC.

This chain connects TRBV6-4 to TRBJ2-1; 10 positions agree with TRBD2. V dropped 5 bases and J dropped 3; count of bases not matched to a gene: 4. The CDR3 sequence is 15 residues long. Per the germline V gene, CDR1 is MRHNA and CDR2 is SNTAGT. This CDR3 is CASSTSGADYNEQFF. The DNA for the CDR3 is TGTGCCAGCAGTACTAGCGGGGCCGACTACAATGAGCAGTTCTTC.

The chain carries TRBV5-8 and TRBJ2-6; D is unclear. The CDR3 sequence is 14 residues long. CDR1 is SGHTS and CDR2 is YDEGEE in the germline V gene. The V and J ends lost 4 bases and 4 bases respectively, with 9 bases between them. DNA of the CDR3: TGTGCCAGCAGCCTATCAGGAGGGGCCAACGTCCTGACTTTC. It translates to CASSLSGGANVLTF.

There are a few counts of this clone. The genes are TRBV2 and TRBJ1-1; D is perhaps TRBD1 (5 bases). Germline CDR1 is SNHLY and CDR2 is FYNNEI. Deletions cut 3 bases from V and 5 bases from J, with 16 bases between. CDR3 length: 15 amino acids. In DNA, the CDR3 is TGTGCCAGCAGTGATATTTACAGGTTAGGAACTGAAGCTTTCTTT. Translated, it gives CASSDIYRLGTEAFF.

The CDR3 loop is CSVSGESGSDTQYF. In nucleotides, the CDR3 is TGCAGCGTCTCGGGGGAATCTGGGTCAGATACGCAGTATTTT. The gene calls are TRBV29-1 and TRBJ2-3; tentative D call: TRBD2 (6 bases). The CDR3 has 14 amino acids. Trimming took 6 bases from V and 4 from J, leaving 17 bases between them. CDR1 SQVTM and CDR2 ANQGSEA come from the germline V gene.

The rearrangement uses TRBV30 and TRBJ1-2, with D possibly TRBD1 on 5 matching bases. The CDR3 spans 14 residues. Trimming took 5 bases from V and 3 from J, leaving 16 bases between them. Looked up from germline, CDR1 is GTSNPN and CDR2 is SVGIG (reference sequence). The CDR3: CAWAPSTAHYGYTF. In DNA, the CDR3 is TGTGCCTGGGCCCCGTCGACAGCTCACTATGGCTACACCTTC.